The source of this TCR beta chain is a study of shared clonotypes between healthy human individuals. Study results and caveats: Only blood was sampled, and tissue TCR repertoires likely differ from blood ones. Researchers found naive subsets generally carried larger estimated richness than memory subsets. A handful of donors showed sharing of about 4.6% of naive CD4 clonotypes.

Terminally differentiated effector memory CD45RA+ cells were left out of the naive CD8 fraction, which was CD45RO-negative and positively selected for CCR7. The repertoire was sequenced with immunoSEQ multiplex PCR; TCRdb's copy has only in-frame clones and lacks some. The table lists about 650,000 clones, around 95% of them singletons. This clone was detected only once. Antigen unknown. Material: naive CD8+ T cells sorted from blood. The sequence was collected from a woman aged 25 to 39 in good health.

Here the CDR3 DNA reads TGTGCCAGCAGCTCTAGCCGCTACGAACAGGGAGTGGGCTATGGCTACACCTTC. This encodes CASSSSRYEQGVGYGYTF. J is TRBJ1-2 and V is TRBV7-9; TRBD1 might be the D (6 bases). Germline assignment: CDR1 SEHNR and CDR2 FQNEAQ (reference sequence). Trimming left V 4 bases short and J 4 bases short, with 25 bases between. The CDR3 runs to 18 residues.